This record looks at one TCR beta chain sequence and its context. This sample was taken from a study of blood T cell repertoires in COVID-19. There are 10 residues in the CDR3. Germline loops: CDR1 KGHSH, CDR2 LQKENI. V trimming: 10 bases; J trimming: 7 bases; junction bases outside the gene matches: 4. The method was immunoSEQ multiplex PCR; TCRdb's version includes in-frame clones alone and lacks a portion of them. The sample consists of about 280,000 clones, approximately 86% of them appearing once. Sequencing input: peripheral blood. The receptor was isolated from a man in his late teens or twenties with active or convalescent COVID-19. The J gene is TRBJ2-7, the V gene TRBV18; 7 nucleotides agree with TRBD2. This chain's CDR3 is CATQAGEQYF. The CDR3 region has the DNA TGTGCCACCCAAGCGGGGGAGCAGTACTTC.